Listed here are 11 T cell receptor beta chains from one sample, sequenced in a study of blood T cell repertoires in COVID-19. Profiled with immunoSEQ multiplex PCR; TCRdb holds only in-frame clones, not every one. The sample shows approximately 380,000 clones, 85% of them seen only once. Material for sequencing was peripheral blood. Receptors were obtained from a woman younger than 35 with acute or convalescent COVID-19.

The CDR3 nucleotides read TGTGCCAGCAGCCAAGCCACCACAGGGTATTTCGATTCACCCCTCCACTTT. This codes for CASSQATTGYFDSPLHF. The chain combines TRBV4-2 with TRBJ1-6; possibly TRBD1 for D (6 bases). V was cut by 1 base and J by 8 bases, with 18 bases left in between. The length of the CDR3 is 17 residues. Per the germline V gene, CDR1 is LGHNA and CDR2 is YNFKEQ.

The chain employs TRBV4-1 and TRBJ1-2; possible D gene TRBD1, 5 bases. Germline assignment: CDR1 MGHRA and CDR2 YSYEKL. This CDR3 contains 16 residues. V shed 0 bases and J shed 11 bases, with 22 bases lying between them. The CDR3 here is CASSQDQAGGWGWYTF. The CDR3 DNA sequence: TGCGCCAGCAGCCAAGATCAGGCGGGGGGGTGGGGATGGTACACCTTC.

This clone was seen many times. The rearrangement joins TRBV27 to TRBJ1-3, with TRBD1 identical over 9 bases. Unmatched junction bases numbered 16, after V lost 2 bases and J lost 8 bases. Germline V CDR1 and CDR2: MNHEY, SMNVEV (reference sequence). This CDR3 region has 18 residues. CDR3 region: CASSLRRGQGVGGDTIYF. The DNA for the CDR3 is TGTGCCAGCAGTTTACGTAGGGGACAGGGAGTCGGAGGGGACACCATATATTTT.

The genes are TRBV9 and TRBJ2-7; tentatively, D is TRBD1 (5 bases). Germline V gene lookup returns CDR1 SGDLS and CDR2 YYNGEE. The CDR3 spans 13 residues. V was shortened by 0 bases and J by 5 bases, with 9 bases between the two germline ends. The CDR3 region is CASSVEGQNEQYF. DNA of the CDR3: TGTGCCAGCAGCGTAGAAGGACAAAACGAGCAGTACTTC.

The chain employs TRBV9 and TRBJ1-2, with TRBD1 matching over 9 bases. V was pared by 0 bases and J by 7 bases, with 7 bases of the junction left unmatched. From germline, CDR1 is SGDLS and CDR2 YYNGEE. The CDR3 totals 15 residues. DNA for the CDR3: TGTGCCAGCAGCGTAGGTACAGGGGGCTTCGGTGGCTACACCTTC. Its protein product is CASSVGTGGFGGYTF. The variable domain in full, completed from reference TRBV9 and TRBJ1-2, reads DSGVTQTPKHLITATGQRVTLRCSPRSGDLSVYWYQQSLDQGLQFLIQYYNGEERAKGNILERFSAQQFPDLHSELNLSSLELGDSALYFCASSVGTGGFGGYTFGSGTRLTVV.

Many counts were recorded for this clone. The chain has TRBV11-2 and TRBJ2-1; 7 bases match TRBD2. V dropped 5 bases and J dropped 4; count of bases not matched to a gene: 5. Germline CDR1 reads SGHAT; CDR2 reads FQNNGV. There are 14 residues in the CDR3. The CDR3 sequence is CASSRTGGYNEQFF. CDR3 DNA: TGTGCCAGCAGCAGGACGGGGGGATACAATGAGCAGTTCTTC.

This rearrangement joins TRBV4-1 to TRBJ1-5; D is perhaps TRBD1 (5 bases). The germline CDR1 and CDR2 sequences are MGHRA and YSYEKL. The CDR3 has 15 residues. Trimming left V 2 bases short and J 0 bases short, with 8 bases between. The CDR3 bases are TGCGCCAGCAGCCAAACTGACAGTAGCAATCAGCCCCAGCATTTT. Translated, it gives CASSQTDSSNQPQHF.

The V call is TRBV30, the J call TRBJ2-7; D unresolved. Germline CDR1 reads GTSNPN; CDR2 reads SVGIG (reference sequence). The CDR3 is 10 amino acids. V lost 7 bases to trimming and J lost 5 bases, with 9 bases between them. In nucleotides, the CDR3 is TGTGCCTCTCCACCAGACGAGCAGTACTTC. Translation: CASPPDEQYF.

The chain has TRBV9 and TRBJ2-1, with D maybe TRBD2 (5 bases). Germline CDR1 reads SGDLS; CDR2 reads YYNGEE. Deletions cut 3 bases from V and 5 bases from J, with 18 bases between. There are 16 residues in the CDR3. The CDR3 protein is CASSAEGVAGNNEQFF. Here the CDR3 DNA reads TGTGCCAGCAGCGCAGAGGGAGTAGCAGGAAACAATGAGCAGTTCTTC.

The V gene is TRBV3-1 (or the pseudogene TRBV3-2), the J gene TRBJ1-6, with TRBD1 identical over 10 bases. Trimming removed 3 bases from V and 6 bases from J; junction bases left unmatched: 2. In germline, CDR1 is LGHDT, CDR2 YNNKEL (reference sequence). The CDR3 totals 15 residues. CDR3 DNA sequence: TGTGCCAGCAGCCACCGGGACAGGGGTAATTCACCCCTCCACTTT. Protein product: CASSHRDRGNSPLHF.

This chain connects TRBV21-1 to TRBJ2-7; the table names TRBD1, a call not compared with the DNA. TRBV21-1 is designated a pseudogene. The CDR3 loop spans 14 amino acids. The CDR3 sequence: CASSYPLQGNEQYF. CDR3 DNA: TGTGCCAGCAGCTACCCCCTCCAGGGCAACGAGCAGTACTTC.